The clone carrying this T cell receptor beta chain was recorded a few times. Its antigen is not identified. Unmatched junction bases numbered 4, after V lost 2 bases and J lost 6 bases. CDR3 length equals 14 residues. Per the germline V gene, CDR1 is SGHRS and CDR2 is YFSETQ. The sample comes from a study of vaccination effects on CD4 cells after COVID-19. Whole-study findings and limits: Infection-derived and vaccine-derived clones contracted markedly late after vaccination.

ViraFEST assay sequencing came after antigen-specific CD4+ T cells were expanded with viral peptide pools. The culture ran for roughly ten days, and then CD4+ T cells were isolated. All vaccine recipients tested negative for nucleocapsid antibodies and had never contracted SARS-CoV-2 infection. Replacing half the medium with IL-2 medium was done on days 3 and 7. The method was immunoSEQ multiplex PCR; TCRdb's version includes in-frame clones alone and lacks a portion of them. The data contain about 27,000 clones, 55% to 75% of them singletons. The input for sequencing was CD4+ T cells from PBMCs cultured with SARS-CoV-2 spike peptides, taken before COVID-19 vaccination. The chain combines TRBV5-1 with TRBJ2-3; TRBD2 matches at 9 bases. The TCR was taken from a human donor who received a COVID-19 vaccine. CDR3 nucleotides: TGCGCCAGCAGCTTATGGACTAGCGCGGATACGCAGTATTTT. Translation gives CASSLWTSADTQYF.